This entry features one TCR beta chain sequence. What it recognizes is unknown. Produced via immunoSEQ multiplex PCR; TCRdb's table is partial and in-frame only. The sample consists of approximately 30,000 clones, 88% of them appearing once. The CDR3 sequence is 17 residues long. V was shortened by 4 bases and J by 1 base, with 19 bases between the two germline ends. In germline, CDR1 is SGHTA, CDR2 FQGNSA. These data come from a study of T cells in localized non-small cell lung cancer. Whole-study findings and limits: Adjacent lung held a median roughly 60 of the top 100 tumor clones.

The starting material was peripheral blood mononuclear cells, obtained before any cancer treatment. This chain joins TRBV7-2 and TRBJ1-1; tentatively, D is TRBD1 (5 bases). The clonotype comes from a woman aged 35-70 years with stage III lung adenocarcinoma. The CDR3 nucleotides are TGTGCCAGCAGCTATGTGTGGGGGTACGAGGAGAACACTGAAGCTTTCTTT. Translating gives CASSYVWGYEENTEAFF.